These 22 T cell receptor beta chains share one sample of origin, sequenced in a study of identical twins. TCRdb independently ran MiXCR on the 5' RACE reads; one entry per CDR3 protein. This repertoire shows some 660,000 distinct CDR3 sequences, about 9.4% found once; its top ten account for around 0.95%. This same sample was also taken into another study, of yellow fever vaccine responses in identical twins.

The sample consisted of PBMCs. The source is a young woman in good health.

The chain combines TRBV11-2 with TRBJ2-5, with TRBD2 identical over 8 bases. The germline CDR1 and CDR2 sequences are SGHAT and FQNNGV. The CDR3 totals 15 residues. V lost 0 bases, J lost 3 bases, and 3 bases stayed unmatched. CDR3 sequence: CASSLDGTRKETQYF. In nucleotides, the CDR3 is TGTGCCAGCAGCTTAGACGGGACTAGGAAAGAGACCCAGTACTTC.

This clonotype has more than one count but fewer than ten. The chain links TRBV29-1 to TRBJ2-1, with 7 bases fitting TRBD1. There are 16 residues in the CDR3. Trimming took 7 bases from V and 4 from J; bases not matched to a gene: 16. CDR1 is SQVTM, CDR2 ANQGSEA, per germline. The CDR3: CSGIYADRDKYNEQFF. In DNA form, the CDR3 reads TGCAGCGGTATATACGCAGACAGGGATAAATACAATGAGCAGTTCTTC.

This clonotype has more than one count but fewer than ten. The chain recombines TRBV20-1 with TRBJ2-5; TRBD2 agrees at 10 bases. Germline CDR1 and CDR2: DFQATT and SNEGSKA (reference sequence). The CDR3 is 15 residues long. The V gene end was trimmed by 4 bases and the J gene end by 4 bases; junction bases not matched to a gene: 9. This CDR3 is CSANTGLAGAETQYF. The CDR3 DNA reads TGCAGTGCTAACACTGGGCTAGCGGGAGCAGAGACCCAGTACTTC.

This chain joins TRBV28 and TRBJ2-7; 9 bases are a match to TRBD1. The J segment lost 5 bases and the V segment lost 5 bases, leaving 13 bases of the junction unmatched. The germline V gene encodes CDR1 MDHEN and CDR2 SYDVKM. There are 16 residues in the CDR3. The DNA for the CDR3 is TGTGCCAGCAGTGGGGGGTTTGGGACAGGGAACCACGAGCAGTACTTC. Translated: CASSGGFGTGNHEQYF. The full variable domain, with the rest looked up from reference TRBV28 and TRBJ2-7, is DVKVTQSSRYLVKRTGEKVFLECVQDMDHENMFWYRQDPGLGLRLIYFSYDVKMKEKGDIPEGYSVSREKKERFSLILESASTNQTSMYLCASSGGFGTGNHEQYFGPGTRLTVT.

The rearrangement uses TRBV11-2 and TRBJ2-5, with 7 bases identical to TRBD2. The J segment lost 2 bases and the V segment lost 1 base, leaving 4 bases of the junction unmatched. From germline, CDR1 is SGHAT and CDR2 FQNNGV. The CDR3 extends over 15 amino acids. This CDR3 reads CASSLVGGRQETQYF. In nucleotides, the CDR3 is TGTGCCAGCAGCTTAGTCGGCGGGAGACAAGAGACCCAGTACTTC.

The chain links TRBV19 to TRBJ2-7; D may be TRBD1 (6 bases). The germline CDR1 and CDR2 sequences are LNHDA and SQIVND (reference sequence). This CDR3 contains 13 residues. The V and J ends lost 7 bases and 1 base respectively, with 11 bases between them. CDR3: CASKLTGSYEQYF. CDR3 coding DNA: TGTGCCAGTAAGTTGACAGGATCCTACGAGCAGTACTTC.

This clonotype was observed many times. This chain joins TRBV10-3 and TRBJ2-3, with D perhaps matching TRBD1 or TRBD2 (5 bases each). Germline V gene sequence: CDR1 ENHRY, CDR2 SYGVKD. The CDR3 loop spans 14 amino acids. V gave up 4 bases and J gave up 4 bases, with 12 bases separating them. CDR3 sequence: CAISAGRDADTQYF. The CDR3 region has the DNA TGTGCCATCAGTGCGGGCAGGGACGCAGATACGCAGTATTTT.

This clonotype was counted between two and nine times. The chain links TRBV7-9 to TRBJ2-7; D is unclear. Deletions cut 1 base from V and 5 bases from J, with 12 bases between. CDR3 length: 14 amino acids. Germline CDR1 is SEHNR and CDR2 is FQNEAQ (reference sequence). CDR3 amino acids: CASSLDVPQDEQYF. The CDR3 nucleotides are TGTGCCAGCAGCTTAGACGTGCCTCAGGACGAGCAGTACTTC.

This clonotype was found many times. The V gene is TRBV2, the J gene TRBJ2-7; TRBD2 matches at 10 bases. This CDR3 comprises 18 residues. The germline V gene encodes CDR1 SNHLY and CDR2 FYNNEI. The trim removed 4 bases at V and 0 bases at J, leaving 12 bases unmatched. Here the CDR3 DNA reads TGTGCCAGCAGTGGAGTGAGGGTAGCGGGGGGCAGCTCCTACGAGCAGTACTTC. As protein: CASSGVRVAGGSSYEQYF.

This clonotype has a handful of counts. Here the CDR3 reads CASSGDRSSTDTQYF. The CDR3 coding sequence is TGTGCCAGCAGCGGGGACAGGTCTAGCACAGATACGCAGTATTTT. The genes are TRBV7-2 and TRBJ2-3; 8 positions match TRBD1. V lost 5 bases and J lost 0; bases outside the gene matches: 4. The germline gives CDR1 SGHTA, CDR2 FQGNSA. The CDR3 runs to 15 residues.

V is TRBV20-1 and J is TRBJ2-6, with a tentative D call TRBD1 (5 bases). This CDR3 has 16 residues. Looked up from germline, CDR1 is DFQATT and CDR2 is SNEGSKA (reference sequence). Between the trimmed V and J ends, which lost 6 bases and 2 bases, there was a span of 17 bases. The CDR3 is CSARQGTLAGANVLTF. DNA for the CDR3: TGCAGTGCGCGCCAGGGTACCCTTGCTGGGGCCAACGTCCTGACTTTC.

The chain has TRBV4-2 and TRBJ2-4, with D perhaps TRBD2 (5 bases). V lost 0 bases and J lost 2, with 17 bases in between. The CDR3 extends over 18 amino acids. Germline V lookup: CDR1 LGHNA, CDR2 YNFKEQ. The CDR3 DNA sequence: TGTGCCAGCAGCCAAGATTGGGCAGGTGGAGGAACCAAAAACATTCAGTACTTC. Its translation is CASSQDWAGGGTKNIQYF.

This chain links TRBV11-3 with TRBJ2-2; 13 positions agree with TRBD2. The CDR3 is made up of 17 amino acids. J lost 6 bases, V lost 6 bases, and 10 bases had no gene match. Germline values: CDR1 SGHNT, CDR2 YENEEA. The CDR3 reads CASSSERGTSGAGELFF. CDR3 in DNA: TGTGCCAGCAGTTCAGAACGGGGGACTAGCGGGGCCGGGGAGCTGTTTTTT.

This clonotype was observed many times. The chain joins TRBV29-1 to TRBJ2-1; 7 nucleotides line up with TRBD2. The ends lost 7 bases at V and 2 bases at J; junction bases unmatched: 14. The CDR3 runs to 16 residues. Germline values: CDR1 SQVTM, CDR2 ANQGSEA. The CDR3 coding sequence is TGCAGCGCCACGAGTAGTGCGCGGGAGACCTACAATGAGCAGTTCTTC. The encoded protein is CSATSSARETYNEQFF.

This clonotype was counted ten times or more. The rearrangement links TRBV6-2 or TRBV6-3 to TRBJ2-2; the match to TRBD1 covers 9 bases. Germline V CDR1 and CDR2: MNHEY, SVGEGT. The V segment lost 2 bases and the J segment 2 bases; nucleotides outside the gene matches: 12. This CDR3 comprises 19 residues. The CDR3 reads CASSYELGQGFSNTGELFF. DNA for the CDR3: TGTGCCAGCAGTTACGAGCTAGGACAGGGGTTTAGCAACACCGGGGAGCTGTTTTTT.

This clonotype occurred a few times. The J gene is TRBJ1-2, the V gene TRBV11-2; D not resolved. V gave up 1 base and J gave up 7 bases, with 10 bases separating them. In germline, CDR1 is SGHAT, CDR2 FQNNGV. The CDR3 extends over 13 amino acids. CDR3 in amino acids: CASSLGVSVGYTF. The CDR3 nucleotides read TGTGCCAGCAGCTTAGGCGTCAGTGTTGGCTACACCTTC.

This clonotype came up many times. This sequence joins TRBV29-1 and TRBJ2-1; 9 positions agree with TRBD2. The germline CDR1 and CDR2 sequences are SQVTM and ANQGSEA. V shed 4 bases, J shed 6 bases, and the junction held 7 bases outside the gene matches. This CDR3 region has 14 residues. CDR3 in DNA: TGCAGCGTTGCTCGTCCGCGGGGGGGCAATGAGCAGTTCTTC. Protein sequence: CSVARPRGGNEQFF.

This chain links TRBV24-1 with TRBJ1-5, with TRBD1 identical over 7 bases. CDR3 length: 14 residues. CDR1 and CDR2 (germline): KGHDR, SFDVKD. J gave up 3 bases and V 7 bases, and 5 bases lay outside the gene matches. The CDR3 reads CATSQTGLNQPQHF. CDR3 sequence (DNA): TGTGCCACCAGCCAGACAGGGCTCAATCAGCCCCAGCATTTT.

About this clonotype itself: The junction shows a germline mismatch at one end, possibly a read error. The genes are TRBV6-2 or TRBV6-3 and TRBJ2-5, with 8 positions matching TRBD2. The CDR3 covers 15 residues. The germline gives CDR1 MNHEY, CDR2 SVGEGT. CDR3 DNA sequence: TGTGCCAGCAGTTACTTGACTAGCGCCCAAGGGACCCAGTACTTC. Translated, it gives CASSYLTSAQGTQYF.

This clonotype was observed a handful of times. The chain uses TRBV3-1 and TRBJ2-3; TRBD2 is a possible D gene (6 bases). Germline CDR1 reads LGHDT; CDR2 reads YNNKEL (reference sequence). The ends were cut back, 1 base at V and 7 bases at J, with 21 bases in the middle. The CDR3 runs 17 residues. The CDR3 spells CASSQAPAGLSQHTQYF. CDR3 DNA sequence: TGTGCCAGCAGCCAAGCCCCAGCGGGCCTATCGCAGCATACGCAGTATTTT.

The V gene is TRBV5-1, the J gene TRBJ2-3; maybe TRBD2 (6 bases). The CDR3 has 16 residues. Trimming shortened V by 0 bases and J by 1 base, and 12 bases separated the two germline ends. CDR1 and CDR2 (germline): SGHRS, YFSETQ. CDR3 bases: TGCGCCAGCAGCTTGGGTGGGTCTAGCGGCACAGATACGCAGTATTTT. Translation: CASSLGGSSGTDTQYF.

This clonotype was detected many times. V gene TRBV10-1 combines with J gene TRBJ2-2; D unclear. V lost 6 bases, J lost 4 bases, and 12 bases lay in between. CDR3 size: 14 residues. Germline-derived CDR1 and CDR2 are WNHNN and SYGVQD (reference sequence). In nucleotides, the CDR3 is TGCGCCAGCAGCCCCCAAATGGGCACCGGGGAGCTGTTTTTT. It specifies CASSPQMGTGELFF.